One sample yielded the 27 T cell receptor beta chains listed below, sequenced in a study of blood T cell repertoires in COVID-19 (dated by TCRdb to about 2020). The library was prepared using the immunoSEQ multiplex PCR assay. The table was pulled from immuneACCESS by TCRdb, which kept in-frame rearrangements only. Such tables lose some clones; where checked, under half of the loss comes from unresolved V genes, and the rest has no known cause. The sample table lists about 140,000 clones, approximately 86% of them with a count of one. 7.5% to 8.5% of the sample is taken by the ten largest. The source material was peripheral blood. These receptors originate from a woman aged 60-70 years with acute or convalescent COVID-19.

V gene TRBV5-1 combines with J gene TRBJ2-7, with D possibly matching TRBD1 (6 bases). This CDR3 contains 14 residues. Trimming removed 5 bases at V and 1 base at J, with 13 bases between. Germline values: CDR1 SGHRS, CDR2 YFSETQ. CDR3 sequence reads: CASSFGQRSYEQYF. The CDR3 nucleotides read TGCGCCAGCAGTTTTGGACAGCGATCCTACGAGCAGTACTTC.

This clone has a handful of counts. V usage is TRBV5-1 and J usage is TRBJ2-3; 10 nucleotides match TRBD1. The trim removed 7 bases at V and 1 base at J, leaving 9 bases unmatched. The germline V gene has CDR1 SGHRS and CDR2 YFSETQ. The length of the CDR3 is 16 residues. The CDR3 loop reads CASSLGGTGGTDTQYF. The CDR3 DNA follows: TGCGCCAGCTCCCTTGGGGGGACAGGGGGCACAGATACGCAGTATTTT.

This chain connects TRBV6-5 to TRBJ2-1; D is possibly TRBD2 (5 bases). CDR1 is MNHEY, CDR2 SVGAGI, per germline. Deletions cut 7 bases from V and 7 bases from J, with 8 bases between. The CDR3 spans 11 residues. CDR3 in amino acids: CASKRGNEQFF. DNA of the CDR3: TGTGCCAGCAAAAGAGGGAATGAGCAGTTCTTC.

This rearrangement joins TRBV9 to TRBJ1-4; D call uncertain. Looked up from germline, CDR1 is SGDLS and CDR2 is YYNGEE. The CDR3 contains 15 residues. Trimming took off 0 bases at V and 8 bases at J, with 14 bases between the two ends. Here the CDR3 reads CASSVAGGYQEKLFF. CDR3 sequence (DNA): TGTGCCAGCAGCGTAGCGGGAGGGTATCAGGAAAAACTGTTTTTT.

The chain recombines TRBV11-3 with TRBJ2-7, with 8 positions matching TRBD2. J gave up 1 base and V 0 bases, and 5 bases lay outside the gene matches. Germline CDR1 reads SGHNT; CDR2 reads YENEEA. This CDR3 is 16 amino acids long. The CDR3 coding sequence is TGTGCCAGCAGCTTAGAGGCAGCGGGGGAATCCTACGAGCAGTACTTC. It specifies CASSLEAAGESYEQYF.

The chain couples TRBV3-1 (or the pseudogene TRBV3-2) to TRBJ1-4; 10 nucleotides line up with TRBD1. The germline V gene has CDR1 LGHDT and CDR2 YNNKEL (reference sequence). The CDR3 length is 14 residues. The junction had 7 bases not matched to a gene; V was cut back by 4 bases and J by 11 bases. The CDR3 loop is CASSPRQGAGKLFF. In nucleotides, the CDR3 is TGTGCCAGCAGCCCCCGACAGGGGGCAGGGAAACTGTTTTTT.

J is TRBJ1-6 and V is TRBV28, with D possibly matching TRBD1 (5 bases). Per germline, CDR1 MDHEN and CDR2 SYDVKM. The CDR3 spans 16 residues. Trimming pared 3 bases from V and 9 bases from J, leaving 18 bases between. CDR3 region: CASSFLGPGRGSPLHF. The CDR3 region has the DNA TGTGCCAGCAGTTTCTTAGGACCAGGGCGAGGTTCACCCCTCCACTTT.

This clone was counted between two and nine times. The sample has other DNA sequences that encode this CDR3 too. This chain uses TRBV3-1 (or the pseudogene TRBV3-2) with TRBJ1-1, with no clear D. There are 12 residues in the CDR3. The V gene's germline CDR1 is LGHDT and CDR2 YNNKEL (reference sequence). Deletions cut 4 bases from V and 3 bases from J, with 6 bases between. The CDR3 nucleotides are TGTGCCAGCAGCCGAGTTGACACTGAAGCTTTCTTT. As protein: CASSRVDTEAFF.

The genes are TRBV5-1 and TRBJ2-2; D possibly corresponds to TRBD1 (6 bases). V gave up 4 bases and J gave up 0 bases, with 10 bases separating them. CDR1 is SGHRS, CDR2 YFSETQ, per germline. CDR3 length equals 15 residues. This CDR3 is CASSEGHSNTGELFF. CDR3 bases: TGCGCCAGCAGCGAGGGACACTCGAACACCGGGGAGCTGTTTTTT.

This clone was recorded once. J is TRBJ2-2 and V is TRBV19, with a possible D match to TRBD2 (5 bases). The length of the CDR3 is 15 residues. Germline V CDR1 and CDR2: LNHDA, SQIVND (reference sequence). The V gene lost 3 bases and the J gene lost 2 bases, with 10 bases spanning the gap. The CDR3 region has the DNA TGTGCCAGTAGTATCCTCCGGGGTAACACCGGGGAGCTGTTTTTT. Residues: CASSILRGNTGELFF.

This clone was seen just once. V usage is TRBV9 and J usage is TRBJ2-5; D is perhaps TRBD1 (6 bases). V shed 0 bases and J shed 2 bases, with 14 bases lying between them. The germline V gene has CDR1 SGDLS and CDR2 YYNGEE. This CDR3 is 16 amino acids long. DNA for the CDR3: TGTGCCAGCAGCGTAGGGAGACAGGCCCGTCAAGAGACCCAGTACTTC. This translates into CASSVGRQARQETQYF.

This chain links TRBV21-1 with TRBJ1-6; no check of the table's D call, TRBD1, against the DNA was made. TRBV21-1 is a recognized pseudogene. This CDR3 is built from 21 residues. For the CDR3, the DNA is TGTGCCAGCAGCAAACTTCCGGGGACAGGGAGGATGATCCCCTATAATTCACCCCTCCACTTT. Its protein product is CASSKLPGTGRMIPYNSPLHF.

The chain recombines TRBV19 with TRBJ2-5; D is perhaps TRBD1 (6 bases). The germline gives CDR1 LNHDA, CDR2 SQIVND (reference sequence). Deletions cut 4 bases from V and 4 bases from J, with 7 bases between. The CDR3 consists of 12 residues. The CDR3 sequence: CASSTRGETQYF. The CDR3 bases are TGTGCCAGTAGTACCAGGGGAGAGACCCAGTACTTC.

The J gene is TRBJ2-7, the V gene TRBV24-1, with TRBD1 identical over 10 bases. Trimming took 4 bases from V and 5 from J; bases not matched to a gene: 7. The CDR3 is 15 residues long. The germline V gene has CDR1 KGHDR and CDR2 SFDVKD. The CDR3 sequence: CATSDPSGTGDEQYF. CDR3 bases: TGTGCCACCAGTGACCCGAGCGGGACAGGGGACGAGCAGTACTTC.

V is TRBV9 and J is TRBJ1-6; D may be TRBD1 (6 bases). Germline values: CDR1 SGDLS, CDR2 YYNGEE. The CDR3 runs to 15 residues. With 1 base removed from V and 5 bases from J, the gap between germline ends came to 10 bases. The CDR3 reads CASSVSTGNNSPLHF. For the CDR3, the DNA is TGTGCCAGCAGCGTATCGACAGGAAATAATTCACCCCTCCACTTT. The full variable domain, completed using reference TRBV9 and TRBJ1-6, is DSGVTQTPKHLITATGQRVTLRCSPRSGDLSVYWYQQSLDQGLQFLIQYYNGEERAKGNILERFSAQQFPDLHSELNLSSLELGDSALYFCASSVSTGNNSPLHFGNGTRLTVT.

V gene TRBV28 combines with J gene TRBJ2-5, with 12 bases matching TRBD2. CDR1 is MDHEN, CDR2 SYDVKM, per germline. The CDR3 contains 13 residues. Trimming took 8 bases from V and 5 from J; bases not matched to a gene: 3. CDR3 sequence: CASLAGGRETQYF. The CDR3 nucleotides read TGTGCCAGCCTAGCGGGGGGGCGCGAGACCCAGTACTTC.

The chain recombines TRBV5-5 with TRBJ2-7; 9 nucleotides agree with TRBD1. Germline V CDR1 and CDR2: SGHKS, YYEKEE (reference sequence). Unmatched junction bases numbered 0, after V lost 0 bases and J lost 2 bases. The CDR3 has 14 amino acids. CDR3 DNA: TGTGCCAGCAGCTTGGGGACAGGGGCCTACGAGCAGTACTTC. Amino acid sequence: CASSLGTGAYEQYF.

The chain couples TRBV2 to TRBJ1-4; a possible D gene is TRBD1 (6 bases). V was shortened by 4 bases and J by 2 bases, with 11 bases between the two germline ends. This CDR3 has 15 residues. Germline CDR1 is SNHLY and CDR2 is FYNNEI. The CDR3 DNA follows: TGTGCCAGCAGTGGATCAGGGGTGACTAATGAAAAACTGTTTTTT. This encodes CASSGSGVTNEKLFF. Full variable domain (rest looked up from reference TRBV2 and TRBJ1-4): EPEVTQTPSHQVTQMGQEVILRCVPISNHLYFYWYRQILGQKVEFLVSFYNNEISEKSEIFDDQFSVERPDGSNFTLKIRSTKLEDSAMYFCASSGSGVTNEKLFFGSGTQLSVL.

The rearrangement joins TRBV11-3 to TRBJ1-2, with D possibly being TRBD1 (5 bases). The CDR3 consists of 13 residues. The germline V and J ends were trimmed by 5 bases and 4 bases, with 11 bases remaining between them. The germline V gene encodes CDR1 SGHNT and CDR2 YENEEA. This CDR3 reads CASSERGGYGYTF. The CDR3 region has the DNA TGTGCCAGCAGCGAACGGGGGGGCTATGGCTACACCTTC.

The rearrangement links TRBV5-1 to TRBJ2-7; 7 nucleotides line up with TRBD2. CDR3 length equals 13 residues. CDR1 is SGHRS, CDR2 YFSETQ, per germline. Trimming cost V 3 bases and J 6 bases; bases outside gene matches: 6. CDR3 nucleotides: TGCGCCAGCAGCTCCATCGAGCGGGGCGAGCAGTACTTC. Translating it yields CASSSIERGEQYF.

The chain couples TRBV24-1 to TRBJ2-2; D unclear. Germline loops: CDR1 KGHDR, CDR2 SFDVKD. The V end was cut by 0 bases, the J end by 4 bases, with 14 bases between. CDR3 length equals 17 residues. The CDR3 reads CATSDLGLAGTTGELFF. CDR3 bases: TGTGCCACCAGTGATTTGGGGCTGGCAGGTACCACCGGGGAGCTGTTTTTT.

CDR3 residues: CASRRQGNGELFF. Here the CDR3 DNA reads TGTGCCAGCAGGCGACAGGGGAACGGGGAGCTGTTTTTT. V is TRBV2 and J is TRBJ2-2; the match to TRBD1 covers 8 bases. The CDR3 runs 13 residues. Germline lookup yields CDR1 SNHLY and CDR2 FYNNEI. The V segment lost 6 bases and the J segment 7 bases; nucleotides outside the gene matches: 4.

Concerning this clone itself: At one boundary the junction diverges from the germline segment, which might be a read error. The rearrangement links TRBV7-7 to TRBJ2-7, with 7 bases matching TRBD2. The CDR3 length is 14 residues. Germline V gene sequence: CDR1 SSHAT, CDR2 FNYEAQ (reference sequence). The CDR3 here is CASSLGGPLYEQYF. CDR3 coding DNA: TGTGCTAGCAGCTTGGGAGGGCCCCTATACGAGCAGTACTTC.

This chain joins TRBV5-1 and TRBJ1-2; 7 bases are a match to TRBD1. The V segment lost 0 bases and the J segment 5 bases; nucleotides outside the gene matches: 7. This CDR3 comprises 15 residues. CDR1 is SGHRS and CDR2 is YFSETQ in the germline V gene. CDR3 bases: TGCGCCAGCAGCTTGGAAACGGACAGGCGGTATGGCTACACCTTC. This encodes CASSLETDRRYGYTF. The whole variable domain, filled in from reference TRBV5-1 and TRBJ1-2, reads KAGVTQTPRYLIKTRGQQVTLSCSPISGHRSVSWYQQTPGQGLQFLFEYFSETQRNKGNFPGRFSGRQFSNSRSEMNVSTLELGDSALYLCASSLETDRRYGYTFGSGTRLTVV.

This clone has a single count. This rearrangement joins TRBV28 to TRBJ2-7; maybe TRBD1 (7 bases). There are 17 residues in the CDR3. The germline V gene encodes CDR1 MDHEN and CDR2 SYDVKM. V dropped 2 bases and J dropped 5 bases, with 22 bases sitting between them. Here the CDR3 reads CASSLTKGAGGRHEQYF. The CDR3 DNA sequence: TGTGCCAGCAGTTTAACTAAAGGGGCAGGGGGGCGACACGAGCAGTACTTC. Complete variable domain (other parts from reference TRBV28 and TRBJ2-7): DVKVTQSSRYLVKRTGEKVFLECVQDMDHENMFWYRQDPGLGLRLIYFSYDVKMKEKGDIPEGYSVSREKKERFSLILESASTNQTSMYLCASSLTKGAGGRHEQYFGPGTRLTVT.

The V call is TRBV7-2, the J call TRBJ2-3; the match to TRBD1 covers 7 bases. V lost 2 bases to trimming and J lost 2 bases; unmatched junction nucleotides: 4. Germline CDR1 and CDR2: SGHTA and FQGNSA. This CDR3 comprises 15 residues. The CDR3 region is CASSLRDRPTDTQYF. Here the CDR3 DNA reads TGTGCCAGCAGCTTACGGGACAGACCCACAGATACGCAGTATTTT.

This clone was detected a few times. The chain has TRBV7-3 and TRBJ2-5, with 9 nucleotides matching TRBD1. Losses at the gene ends were 4 bases for V and 5 bases for J; bases not matched to a gene: 14. CDR1 SGHTA and CDR2 FQGTGA come from the germline V gene. The CDR3 is 17 amino acids. As DNA, the CDR3 is TGTGCCAGCAGCTCACCCTACAGGGGGCGCGAAGAGGAGACCCAGTACTTC. It yields the protein CASSSPYRGREEETQYF.